This TCR beta chain was captured by sequencing in a study of T cells after posttransplantation cyclophosphamide. The related graft donor's blood sample was taken on the day of bone marrow donation. This clone has ten or more counts. Its antigen is currently unknown. Here immunoSEQ multiplex PCR was the method, and the copy in TCRdb shows in-frame clones only, minus some. Observed in the sample are about 44,000 clones, none of them singletons. Study-level points and caveats: Later post-transplant blood repertoires were often dominated by donor CD8+ memory clones. Blood and skin or GI T cell repertoires showed limited TRB overlap. Recipient CMV seropositivity and CMV reactivation strongly tracked TRB clonality.

The material sequenced was PBMCs. The source of this sequence is a man in his forties or fifties in good health, CMV-negative, and a related stem cell transplant donor.

The CDR3 region has the DNA TGTGCCAGCAGCTTGACTAGCGCCTATAGCGCCTACAATGAGCAGTTCTTC. Residues: CASSLTSAYSAYNEQFF. The chain joins TRBV4-2 to TRBJ2-1; 8 bases line up with TRBD2. The CDR3 is made up of 17 amino acids. V shed 5 bases, J shed 2 bases, and the junction held 11 bases outside the gene matches. Germline V gene data show CDR1 as LGHNA and CDR2 as YNFKEQ.